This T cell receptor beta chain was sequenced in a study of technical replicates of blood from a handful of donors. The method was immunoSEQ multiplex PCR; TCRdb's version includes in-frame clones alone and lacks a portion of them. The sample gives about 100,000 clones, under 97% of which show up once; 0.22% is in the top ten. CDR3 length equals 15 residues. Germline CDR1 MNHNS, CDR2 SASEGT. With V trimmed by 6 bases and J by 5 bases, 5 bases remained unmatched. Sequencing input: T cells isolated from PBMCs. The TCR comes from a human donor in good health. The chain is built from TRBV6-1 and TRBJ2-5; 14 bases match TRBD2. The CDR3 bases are TGTGCCAGCAGCTCCCGGACTAGCGGGAGGGAGACCCAGTACTTC. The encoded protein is CASSSRTSGRETQYF.